The sequence of this T cell receptor (beta chain) was determined in a study of cytomegalovirus exposure and HLA in healthy donors. Study-wide results and limits: Later on, an analysis showed TCR association rates differing by HLA locus, with DRB1 the most and HLA-C the fewest.

Trimming took 2 bases from V and 9 from J, leaving 10 bases between them. There are 13 residues in the CDR3. Germline V CDR1 and CDR2: SEHNR, FQNEAQ (reference sequence). A word on this clone: Its target is not known.

This PCR relied on a set of 60 Vbeta primers and 13 Jbeta primers. Authors' methods: An analysis that came later counted 60 million to 80 million unique TCR beta chains, roughly 11 million shared. Some clones are missing from TCRdb's copy, which holds only in-frame ones; the method was immunoSEQ multiplex PCR. V, J and clone size are those of that table, while D and trimming were read from the DNA. In the table there are some 200,000 clones, more than 75% of which are singletons. Whereas donors were nominally healthy upon sampling, unrecorded immune exposures were probable. The genes are TRBV7-9 and TRBJ1-4, with a possible D match to TRBD1 (5 bases). This receptor was obtained from a woman aged 45-65 years in good health and CMV-seropositive. Sequencing was performed on PBMCs. CDR3 nucleotides: TGTGCCAGCAGCTTAAACGCGGGGCAAAAACTGTTTTTT. It is translated as CASSLNAGQKLFF.